What follows are 8 T cell receptor beta chains derived from one specimen sequenced in a study of cytomegalovirus exposure and HLA in healthy donors. The method was immunoSEQ multiplex PCR; TCRdb's version includes in-frame clones alone and lacks a portion of them. The sample holds 200,000 or so clones, about 80% seen once. Sequences were obtained from PBMCs. All receptors come from a young man in good health and CMV-seropositive.

This clone came up many times. The V and J genes are TRBV14 and TRBJ2-3, with 10 bases fitting TRBD2. The CDR3 is 16 amino acids. V was clipped by 3 bases and J by 2 bases; unmatched bases: 5. Germline CDR1 reads SGHDN; CDR2 reads FVKESK. CDR3: CASSQRLAGDTDTQYF. CDR3 coding DNA: TGTGCCAGCAGCCAGAGACTAGCGGGCGACACAGATACGCAGTATTTT. Looking up the rest from reference TRBV14 and TRBJ2-3 gives the full variable domain: EAGVTQFPSHSVIEKGQTVTLRCDPISGHDNLYWYRRVMGKEIKFLLHFVKESKQDESGMPNNRFLAERTGGTYSTLKVQPAELEDSGVYFCASSQRLAGDTDTQYFGPGTRLTVL.

This clone occurred once. The genes are TRBV19 and TRBJ2-1; D unresolved. The V and J ends lost 5 bases and 7 bases respectively, with 6 bases between them. This CDR3 is 11 amino acids long. CDR1 is LNHDA and CDR2 is SQIVND in the germline V gene (reference sequence). The DNA of the CDR3 is TGTGCCAGTAGTTCTTATAATGAGCAGTTCTTC. It is translated as CASSSYNEQFF.

This rearrangement joins TRBV5-1 to TRBJ2-2, with 7 bases aligning to TRBD1. CDR3 length: 16 residues. The V segment lost 3 bases and the J segment 2 bases; nucleotides outside the gene matches: 7. The germline gives CDR1 SGHRS, CDR2 YFSETQ. The CDR3, as DNA: TGCGCCAGCAGCTCACAGGGGAAAACAAACACCGGGGAGCTGTTTTTT. Amino acids: CASSSQGKTNTGELFF. Using reference TRBV5-1 and TRBJ2-2 for the parts outside the CDR3, the full variable domain is KAGVTQTPRYLIKTRGQQVTLSCSPISGHRSVSWYQQTPGQGLQFLFEYFSETQRNKGNFPGRFSGRQFSNSRSEMNVSTLELGDSALYLCASSSQGKTNTGELFFGEGSRLTVL.

The rearrangement uses TRBV5-1 and TRBJ1-1; 7 bases align to TRBD1. This CDR3 is built from 16 residues. Losses at the gene ends were 4 bases for V and 0 bases for J; bases not matched to a gene: 9. Germline CDR1 is SGHRS and CDR2 is YFSETQ. DNA of the CDR3: TGCGCCAGCAGCCCCCCGGGACAGCCTATGAACACTGAAGCTTTCTTT. It translates to CASSPPGQPMNTEAFF.

This rearrangement joins TRBV6-6 to TRBJ1-1, with D perhaps TRBD1 (6 bases). Trimming stripped 2 bases from V and 1 base from J, with 8 bases between. The CDR3 loop spans 14 amino acids. Germline values: CDR1 MNHNY, CDR2 SVGAGI (reference sequence). CDR3 nucleotide sequence: TGTGCCAGCAGTTACCGACAGGAGAACACTGAAGCTTTCTTT. Protein product: CASSYRQENTEAFF.

The chain uses TRBV9 and TRBJ2-3, with 7 bases aligning to TRBD2. CDR1 is SGDLS, CDR2 YYNGEE, per germline. J lost 2 bases, V lost 0 bases, and 3 bases had no gene match. The CDR3 runs to 15 residues. CDR3 in amino acids: CASSVGGSPTDTQYF. CDR3 DNA sequence: TGTGCCAGCAGCGTAGGCGGGAGCCCCACAGATACGCAGTATTTT.

The V call is TRBV6-1, the J call TRBJ2-2; 13 bases fit TRBD2. Trimming removed 2 bases from V and 6 bases from J; junction bases left unmatched: 27. CDR1 is MNHNS, CDR2 SASEGT, per germline. The CDR3 runs to 24 residues. CDR3 in DNA: TGTGCCAGCAGTGAATGGTTACCGGAAAGACAGGGCTGGACTAGCGGGAGTGAGGCCGGGGAGCTGTTTTTT. Its protein product is CASSEWLPERQGWTSGSEAGELFF.

Concerning this clone itself: This sample also contains other DNA sequences that code for the same CDR3. The CDR3: CATSRDRGYEQYF. DNA of the CDR3: TGTGCCACCAGCAGGGACAGGGGGTACGAGCAGTACTTC. The chain is built from TRBV15 and TRBJ2-7, with 10 bases lining up with TRBD1. CDR1 LNHNV and CDR2 YYDKDF come from the germline V gene (reference sequence). This CDR3 has 13 residues. Trimming took 3 bases from V and 4 from J; bases not matched to a gene: 0. Full variable domain (missing parts from reference TRBV15 and TRBJ2-7): DAMVIQNPRYQVTQFGKPVTLSCSQTLNHNVMYWYQQKSSQAPKLLFHYYDKDFNNEADTPDNFQSRRPNTSFCFLDIRSPGLGDTAMYLCATSRDRGYEQYFGPGTRLTVT.